One and the same sample provided the 3 T cell receptor beta chains below, sequenced in a study of response to subunit inactivated influenza vaccine. MiXCR was run by TCRdb on the RT-PCR reads, yielding one entry per CDR3 protein. The sample lists about 780,000 distinct CDR3 sequences, roughly 18% seen once, with roughly 11% in the top ten. Source: PBMCs from blood, taken less than 6 days after vaccination. The receptors stem from a man aged 50 or older who received an inactivated influenza vaccine.

This clonotype occurred a few times. V gene TRBV9 combines with J gene TRBJ2-1; TRBD1 might be the D (5 bases). CDR3 length: 16 amino acids. V dropped 0 bases and J dropped 0 bases, with 10 bases sitting between them. CDR1 SGDLS and CDR2 YYNGEE come from the germline V gene. CDR3 amino acids: CASSVGRTSSYNEQFF. The CDR3 DNA sequence: TGTGCCAGCAGCGTAGGACGGACAAGCTCCTACAATGAGCAGTTCTTC.

The chain joins TRBV7-8 to TRBJ2-7, with D possibly matching TRBD2 (6 bases). Germline V gives CDR1 SGHVS, CDR2 FQNEAQ. The CDR3 is 12 residues long. Trimming stripped 1 base from V and 10 bases from J, with 11 bases between. CDR3 sequence reads: CASSLGRRDQYF. DNA of the CDR3: TGTGCCAGCAGCTTAGGGCGGAGGGACCAGTACTTC.

In this sample, this clonotype turned up a few times. The chain joins TRBV12-3 or TRBV12-4 to TRBJ1-4, with a tentative D call TRBD1 (6 bases). This CDR3 region has 14 residues. The V end lost 6 bases, the J end lost 6 bases, and 14 bases lay between the germline ends. In nucleotides, the CDR3 is TGTGCCAGCAGCACGCGCGGGGGCGATGAAAAACTGTTTTTT. Residues: CASSTRGGDEKLFF.